The 4 T cell receptor beta chains in this list originate from one sample, sequenced in a study of PD-1 blockade in mismatch repair-deficient tumors. TCRdb's copy holds only in-frame clones and misses some; the assay was immunoSEQ multiplex PCR. The sample has fewer than 20,000 clones; around 82% are singletons. The sample consisted of PBMCs, taken 4 weeks after starting pembrolizumab. The receptors were gathered from an adult with mismatch repair-deficient cancer.

The rearrangement uses TRBV28 and TRBJ2-5, with 7 bases lining up with TRBD1. The V gene end was trimmed by 6 bases and the J gene end by 0 bases; junction bases not matched to a gene: 7. This CDR3 contains 15 residues. CDR1 is MDHEN, CDR2 SYDVKM, per germline. For the CDR3, the DNA is TGTGCCAGCAGGGGATGGACAGGCGACCAAGAGACCCAGTACTTC. Its translation is CASRGWTGDQETQYF.

The chain joins TRBV18 to TRBJ2-7; 8 bases are shared with TRBD2. Trimming removed 4 bases from V and 0 bases from J; junction bases left unmatched: 8. The V gene's germline CDR1 is KGHSH and CDR2 LQKENI. The CDR3 has 16 residues. The CDR3 region has the DNA TGTGCCAGCTCACTACCGGGGGGGGGTACCTCCTACGAGCAGTACTTC. This sequence encodes CASSLPGGGTSYEQYF.

The chain recombines TRBV18 with TRBJ2-4; possibly TRBD1 for D (5 bases). There are 17 residues in the CDR3. Trimming removed 6 bases from V and 3 bases from J, with 21 bases in between. Looked up from germline, CDR1 is KGHSH and CDR2 is LQKENI. The CDR3 region is CASSPRWQGVVKNIQYF. CDR3 bases: TGTGCCAGCTCGCCTAGGTGGCAGGGCGTAGTCAAAAACATTCAGTACTTC.

The chain has TRBV2 and TRBJ2-2, with D possibly TRBD2 on 6 matching bases. Trimming removed 6 bases from V and 0 bases from J, with 8 bases in between. The germline V gene has CDR1 SNHLY and CDR2 FYNNEI. The CDR3 runs 14 residues. This CDR3 is CASRRLANTGELFF. CDR3 nucleotide sequence: TGTGCCAGCAGAAGACTAGCGAACACCGGGGAGCTGTTTTTT. The variable domain in full, with the rest retrieved from reference TRBV2 and TRBJ2-2, is EPEVTQTPSHQVTQMGQEVILRCVPISNHLYFYWYRQILGQKVEFLVSFYNNEISEKSEIFDDQFSVERPDGSNFTLKIRSTKLEDSAMYFCASRRLANTGELFFGEGSRLTVL.